A single sample gave rise to the 25 T cell receptor beta chains below, sequenced in a study of beta chain features in type 1 diabetes. Reverse transcribing all isolated RNA meant expressed TCRB transcripts were sequenced. Produced via immunoSEQ multiplex PCR; TCRdb's table is partial and in-frame only. The top ten hold about 0.025% of the sample, which has 860,000 or so clones, 15% to 20% seen once. Input material: naive CD4+ T cells from blood. The origin of the receptors is a woman between 18 and 30 years old in good health.

This clone was observed a few times. The chain joins TRBV19 to TRBJ2-1; 14 bases align to TRBD2. Trimming cost V 4 bases and J 7 bases; bases outside gene matches: 3. The CDR3 is 15 residues long. Germline CDR1 reads LNHDA; CDR2 reads SQIVND (reference sequence). The CDR3 region has the DNA TGTGCCAGTAGTACCAGGACTAGCGGGGGGAATGAGCAGTTCTTC. Its protein product is CASSTRTSGGNEQFF.

The chain joins TRBV7-9 to TRBJ1-1; D is unclear. The V gene's germline CDR1 is SEHNR and CDR2 FQNEAQ (reference sequence). CDR3 size: 15 residues. Trimming removed 1 base from V and 1 base from J, with 10 bases in between. CDR3 amino acids: CASSLVRGSNTEAFF. In DNA, the CDR3 is TGTGCCAGCAGCTTAGTCCGGGGTTCGAACACTGAAGCTTTCTTT.

The table lists this clone with a few counts. The V gene is TRBV7-3, the J gene TRBJ2-1; unclear D gene. Germline CDR1 reads SGHTA; CDR2 reads FQGTGA. Trimming cost V 1 base and J 1 base, with 8 bases left between them. This CDR3 comprises 15 residues. CDR3 DNA sequence: TGTGCCAGCAGCTTAAGGGAAGGGTCCTACAATGAGCAGTTCTTC. This encodes CASSLREGSYNEQFF.

The gene calls are TRBV10-3 and TRBJ2-3; no reliable D call. Germline V lookup: CDR1 ENHRY, CDR2 SYGVKD. CDR3 size: 15 residues. V was pared by 0 bases and J by 3 bases, with 10 bases between. The CDR3 reads CAISESKSSTDTQYF. The DNA of the CDR3 is TGTGCCATCAGTGAGTCGAAAAGCTCGACAGATACGCAGTATTTT.

The chain combines TRBV7-3 with TRBJ2-7; tentatively, D is TRBD1 (6 bases). Between the trimmed V and J ends, which lost 5 bases and 4 bases, there was a span of 12 bases. The CDR3 is made up of 13 amino acids. Germline values: CDR1 SGHTA, CDR2 FQGTGA. The CDR3 sequence is CASSADRRYEQYF. The CDR3 nucleotides read TGTGCCAGCAGCGCAGACAGGCGTTACGAGCAGTACTTC.

V is TRBV7-2 and J is TRBJ1-1; maybe TRBD1 (6 bases). CDR1 and CDR2 (germline): SGHTA, FQGNSA. The CDR3 contains 13 residues. V lost 5 bases to trimming and J lost 8 bases, with 15 bases between them. The CDR3 nucleotides are TGTGCCAGCAGCCCGGCTCACAGGGAAGAAGCTTTCTTT. It encodes CASSPAHREEAFF. The full variable domain, in which reference TRBV7-2 and TRBJ1-1 provide the parts outside the CDR3, is GAGVSQSPSNKVTEKGKDVELRCDPISGHTALYWYRQSLGQGLEFLIYFQGNSAPDKSGLPSDRFSAERTGGSVSTLTIQRTQQEDSAVYLCASSPAHREEAFFGQGTRLTVV.

This chain connects TRBV18 to TRBJ2-1; 11 nucleotides match TRBD2. Germline V gives CDR1 KGHSH, CDR2 LQKENI. This CDR3 region has 16 residues. V gave up 4 bases and J gave up 5 bases; unmatched junction bases: 7. The CDR3 spells CASSRPGTSGHNEQFF. CDR3 DNA sequence: TGTGCCAGCTCACGTCCCGGGACTAGCGGCCACAATGAGCAGTTCTTC.

This clone has at least ten counts. V and J are TRBV14 and TRBJ1-3; unclear D gene. V shed 3 bases and J shed 4 bases, with 1 base lying between them. The CDR3 contains 11 residues. Germline-derived CDR1 and CDR2 are SGHDN and FVKESK. DNA for the CDR3: TGTGCCAGCAGCCACGGAAACACCATATATTTT. Amino acids: CASSHGNTIYF. Combining the CDR3 with reference TRBV14 and TRBJ1-3 gives the whole variable domain EAGVTQFPSHSVIEKGQTVTLRCDPISGHDNLYWYRRVMGKEIKFLLHFVKESKQDESGMPNNRFLAERTGGTYSTLKVQPAELEDSGVYFCASSHGNTIYFGEGSWLTVV.

V usage is TRBV5-1 and J usage is TRBJ2-2, with unresolved D. V was shortened by 0 bases and J by 8 bases, with 8 bases between the two germline ends. This CDR3 is 13 amino acids long. Per germline, CDR1 SGHRS and CDR2 YFSETQ. The CDR3 DNA is TGCGCCAGCAGCTTGGCCCAACGGGGGGAGCTGTTTTTT. Protein: CASSLAQRGELFF.

This clone has more than one count but fewer than ten. The chain combines TRBV18 with TRBJ2-1, with TRBD2 matching 10 bases. Germline V gene data show CDR1 as KGHSH and CDR2 as LQKENI. This CDR3 has 15 amino acids. The ends lost 5 bases at V and 4 bases at J; junction bases unmatched: 5. This CDR3 reads CASSTSSGRYNEQFF. The CDR3 DNA reads TGTGCCAGCTCAACATCTAGCGGGAGATACAATGAGCAGTTCTTC.

This clone has more than one count but fewer than ten. The CDR3 DNA reads TGTGCCAGCAGCTTAGGACTTGCGAACATTCAGTACTTC. Its translation is CASSLGLANIQYF. This chain links TRBV11-1 with TRBJ2-4; D remains ambiguous. The germline CDR1 and CDR2 sequences are SGHAT and FQDESV (reference sequence). CDR3 length equals 13 residues. V shed 1 base and J shed 7 bases, with 8 bases lying between them.

This clone was counted ten times or more. J is TRBJ1-2 and V is TRBV15, with D unclear. The CDR3 length is 12 residues. CDR1 is LNHNV and CDR2 is YYDKDF in the germline V gene (reference sequence). V shed 3 bases and J shed 9 bases, with 11 bases lying between them. The CDR3 DNA reads as TGTGCCACCAGCAGGCTTCGAGAACGCTACACCTTC. Its protein product is CATSRLRERYTF.

This clone was found a few times. This chain joins TRBV28 and TRBJ2-7; 7 bases map to TRBD1. This CDR3 has 16 residues. Trimming took 4 bases from V and 3 from J; bases not matched to a gene: 12. The germline gives CDR1 MDHEN, CDR2 SYDVKM. This CDR3 reads CASSSPGGRGFYEQYF. The CDR3 coding sequence is TGTGCCAGCAGTTCCCCAGGGGGTCGCGGTTTCTACGAGCAGTACTTC.

This rearrangement joins TRBV29-1 to TRBJ2-5; a possible D gene is TRBD1 (6 bases). Near its end, the DNA agrees better with TRBJ2-7, so the J call may be wrong. This CDR3 comprises 15 residues. Germline lookup yields CDR1 SQVTM and CDR2 ANQGSEA. CDR3 residues: CSVEEGRGLDYEQYF. The CDR3 DNA sequence: TGCAGCGTTGAAGAGGGAAGGGGGTTAGACTACGAGCAGTACTTC.

Concerning this clone: One end of the junction varies from germline; a read error may be responsible. DNA for the CDR3: TGTGCCAGCAGTTACTATTCGGGACAGGGGGCCTACGAGCAGTACTTC. Its protein is CASSYYSGQGAYEQYF. The chain recombines TRBV10-3 with TRBJ2-5; the match to TRBD1 covers 11 bases. With the DNA end fitting TRBJ2-7 better, the J assignment may be wrong. This CDR3 has 16 residues. CDR1 is ENHRY and CDR2 is SYGVKD in the germline V gene.

The V gene is TRBV27, the J gene TRBJ1-3; no definite D call. The CDR3 has 14 amino acids. The V and J ends lost 3 bases and 2 bases respectively, with 8 bases between them. Germline CDR1 is MNHEY and CDR2 is SMNVEV (reference sequence). CDR3 protein: CASSFRYPGNTIYF. CDR3 in DNA: TGTGCCAGCAGTTTCCGGTACCCTGGAAACACCATATATTTT.

The rearrangement uses TRBV29-1 and TRBJ2-5; D is perhaps TRBD1 (6 bases). V lost 4 bases and J 2 bases, leaving 17 bases between the germline ends. The CDR3 length is 15 residues. From germline, CDR1 is SQVTM and CDR2 ANQGSEA. The chain's CDR3 is CSVARSGVGQETQYF. CDR3 coding DNA: TGCAGCGTTGCAAGGTCAGGGGTAGGACAAGAGACCCAGTACTTC.

In regard to this clone: One junction end disagrees with the germline gene, perhaps due to a read error. The identical CDR3 is also encoded by other nucleotide sequences in the sample. The chain recombines TRBV10-3 with TRBJ2-5; D is unclear. The CDR3 runs to 11 residues. Germline V gives CDR1 ENHRY, CDR2 SYGVKD. The CDR3 sequence is CASSYRETQYF. In DNA form, the CDR3 reads TGTGCCAGCAGTTACCGGGAGACCCAGTACTTC.

This clone has just a few counts. This chain connects TRBV7-2 to TRBJ2-7; 8 bases fit TRBD1. The CDR3 runs 15 residues. With V trimmed by 5 bases and J by 7 bases, 13 bases remained unmatched. CDR1 is SGHTA, CDR2 FQGNSA, per germline. The CDR3 spells CASSQTGVGRVEQYF. CDR3 nucleotides: TGTGCCAGCAGCCAGACAGGGGTGGGCCGCGTGGAGCAGTACTTC.

This clone occurred a few times. This rearrangement joins TRBV6-6 to TRBJ2-5; the D is unclear. CDR1 and CDR2 (germline): MNHNY, SVGAGI (reference sequence). The V end was cut by 10 bases, the J end by 5 bases, with 8 bases between. The length of the CDR3 is 10 residues. This chain's CDR3 is CATLSETQYF. In DNA form, the CDR3 reads TGTGCCACCCTTTCGGAGACCCAGTACTTC.

The chain carries TRBV6-1 and TRBJ2-5; 9 nucleotides align to TRBD2. The CDR3 is 15 amino acids. Germline trimming cut 6 bases from V and 5 bases from J; bases unmatched to any gene: 10. CDR1 MNHNS and CDR2 SASEGT come from the germline V gene. DNA for the CDR3: TGTGCCAGCAGCTCGGGACTAGCCTTCGGGGAGACCCAGTACTTC. Protein: CASSSGLAFGETQYF.

This sequence joins TRBV5-1 and TRBJ2-2; unclear D gene. Per the germline V gene, CDR1 is SGHRS and CDR2 is YFSETQ. This CDR3 contains 14 residues. The ends were cut back, 3 bases at V and 3 bases at J, with 9 bases in the middle. For the CDR3, the DNA is TGCGCCAGCAGCTCGACCAGACACACCGGGGAGCTGTTTTTT. It is translated as CASSSTRHTGELFF.

This chain links TRBV13 with TRBJ2-1; the D is unclear. V was cut by 1 base and J by 5 bases, with 12 bases left in between. Germline assignment: CDR1 PRHDT and CDR2 FYEKMQ (reference sequence). There are 15 residues in the CDR3. For the CDR3, the DNA is TGTGCCAGCAGCTTAGCCCAGAGTCAGAACAATGAGCAGTTCTTC. Translating gives CASSLAQSQNNEQFF.

This clone was counted a few times. The rearrangement links TRBV27 to TRBJ2-7; TRBD2 is a possible D gene (6 bases). The CDR3 has 14 amino acids. CDR1 is MNHEY, CDR2 SMNVEV, per germline (reference sequence). The V end lost 5 bases, the J end lost 2 bases, and 13 bases lay between the germline ends. The CDR3 is CASSPQGGAYEQYF. The CDR3 coding sequence is TGTGCCAGCAGTCCCCAGGGAGGAGCCTACGAGCAGTACTTC.

A few counts support this clone. The CDR3 loop reads CASSSGHYGYTF. The CDR3 region has the DNA TGTGCCAGCAGCTCAGGGCATTATGGCTACACCTTC. The chain has TRBV7-2 and TRBJ1-2; D is perhaps TRBD1 (5 bases). V gave up 4 bases and J gave up 5 bases, with 8 bases separating them. The CDR3 loop spans 12 amino acids. In germline, CDR1 is SGHTA, CDR2 FQGNSA.